These 13 T cell receptor beta chains share one sample of origin, sequenced in a study of cytomegalovirus exposure and HLA in healthy donors. This PCR relied on a set of 60 Vbeta primers and 13 Jbeta primers. Assay: immunoSEQ multiplex PCR; the TCRdb copy retains only in-frame clones and omits some. This sample's table reports 65,000 to 90,000 clones. Specimen: PBMCs. Every receptor here comes from a middle-aged man in good health and CMV-seronegative.

The chain couples TRBV6-1 to TRBJ1-4; 9 bases agree with TRBD1. The CDR3 length is 17 residues. Germline V CDR1 and CDR2: MNHNS, SASEGT. With 3 bases clipped from V and 6 bases from J, the junction kept 11 bases outside the gene matches. This chain's CDR3 is CASSDLGMRTGDEKLFF. DNA for the CDR3: TGTGCCAGCAGTGACCTGGGTATGCGGACAGGGGATGAAAAACTGTTTTTT.

The chain employs TRBV10-2 and TRBJ1-1; the match to TRBD1 covers 7 bases. Germline trimming cut 6 bases from V and 4 bases from J; bases unmatched to any gene: 8. The CDR3 length is 14 residues. The V gene's germline CDR1 is WSHSY and CDR2 SAAADI. The CDR3 spells CASSGGQVATEAFF. The CDR3, as DNA: TGCGCCAGCAGCGGCGGACAGGTGGCCACTGAAGCTTTCTTT.

The rearrangement links TRBV18 to TRBJ2-2; D might be TRBD2 (7 bases). V was trimmed by 3 bases and J by 2 bases, leaving 13 bases between them. Germline V CDR1 and CDR2: KGHSH, LQKENI. This CDR3 region has 16 residues. The CDR3 sequence: CASSPYGGTNTGELFF. For the CDR3, the DNA is TGTGCCAGCTCACCGTACGGGGGGACAAACACCGGGGAGCTGTTTTTT.

This chain joins TRBV29-1 and TRBJ1-2; TRBD1 is a possible D gene (6 bases). Germline CDR1 reads SQVTM; CDR2 reads ANQGSEA. Between the trimmed V and J ends, which lost 2 bases and 6 bases, there was a span of 13 bases. There are 13 residues in the CDR3. The CDR3 DNA sequence: TGCAGCGTTGAACGGGGGGCGGACGATGGCTACACCTTC. Its translation is CSVERGADDGYTF.

The chain links TRBV7-8 to TRBJ1-1; 9 positions agree with TRBD1. In germline, CDR1 is SGHVS, CDR2 FQNEAQ. Losses at the gene ends were 5 bases for V and 0 bases for J; bases not matched to a gene: 4. The CDR3 is made up of 15 amino acids. DNA for the CDR3: TGTGCCAGCAGCCAGGGACAGGGCCTGAACACTGAAGCTTTCTTT. It specifies CASSQGQGLNTEAFF. Filled out from reference TRBV7-8 and TRBJ1-1, the complete variable domain reads GAGVSQSPRYKVAKRGQDVALRCDPISGHVSLFWYQQALGQGPEFLTYFQNEAQLDKSGLPSDRFFAERPEGSVSTLKIQRTQQEDSAVYLCASSQGQGLNTEAFFGQGTRLTVV.

The CDR3 spells CASSQTGVGTEAFF. Written as DNA, the CDR3 is TGTGCCAGCAGTCAAACAGGGGTGGGGACTGAAGCTTTCTTT. The V and J genes are TRBV2 and TRBJ1-1, with 7 positions matching TRBD1. The CDR3 has 14 residues. V trimming: 5 bases; J trimming: 5 bases; junction bases outside the gene matches: 8. CDR1 is SNHLY and CDR2 is FYNNEI in the germline V gene.

The rearrangement uses TRBV19 and TRBJ1-5, with 9 bases identical to TRBD1. V was pared by 3 bases and J by 5 bases, with 5 bases of the junction left unmatched. Germline values: CDR1 LNHDA, CDR2 SQIVND (reference sequence). The CDR3 contains 15 residues. The DNA of the CDR3 is TGTGCCAGTAGTATTGGGGACAGGGTGGATCAGCCCCAGCATTTT. Encoded protein: CASSIGDRVDQPQHF.

The V and J genes are TRBV2 and TRBJ1-5, with D hard to call. The CDR3 consists of 18 residues. Germline loops: CDR1 SNHLY, CDR2 FYNNEI. The ends were cut back, 2 bases at V and 2 bases at J, with 19 bases in the middle. The CDR3, as DNA: TGTGCCAGCAGTGAAAACCTCCCAGGCCAAGAAGGCAATCAGCCCCAGCATTTT. This sequence encodes CASSENLPGQEGNQPQHF.

V usage is TRBV5-8 and J usage is TRBJ2-5, with TRBD1 matching 9 bases. This CDR3 is built from 14 residues. From germline, CDR1 is SGHTS and CDR2 YDEGEE. After removal of 4 bases from V and 5 bases from J, the junction contained 6 bases not matched to a gene. The CDR3 sequence is CASSGTGRWETQYF. The CDR3 bases are TGTGCCAGCAGCGGGACAGGGAGATGGGAGACCCAGTACTTC.

This chain uses TRBV5-1 with TRBJ2-3, with 10 bases that match TRBD2. Germline assignment: CDR1 SGHRS and CDR2 YFSETQ. Trimming at V came to 4 bases and at J to 7 bases, leaving 15 bases not matched to a gene. This CDR3 comprises 17 residues. This CDR3 is CASSPLVQRGGSNTQYF. CDR3 nucleotides: TGCGCCAGCAGCCCCTTGGTCCAGCGGGGGGGCTCGAATACGCAGTATTTT.

The chain couples TRBV7-3 to TRBJ2-3, with D perhaps TRBD2 (5 bases). Germline CDR1 is SGHTA and CDR2 is FQGTGA. The CDR3 has 14 residues. Trimming took off 5 bases at V and 0 bases at J, with 9 bases between the two ends. The chain's CDR3 is CASSVERSTDTQYF. CDR3 DNA sequence: TGTGCCAGCAGCGTAGAGCGGAGCACAGATACGCAGTATTTT.

The chain joins TRBV5-6 to TRBJ2-7; TRBD2 agrees at 8 bases. The CDR3 contains 15 residues. The germline V gene encodes CDR1 SGHDT and CDR2 YYEEEE. With 2 bases clipped from V and 5 bases from J, the junction kept 9 bases outside the gene matches. CDR3 DNA sequence: TGTGCCAGCAGCTTATTGGGACTAGGGTCTGACGAGCAGTACTTC. The encoded protein is CASSLLGLGSDEQYF.

In regard to this clone: This specimen includes other DNA sequences encoding the same CDR3. The gene calls are TRBV18 and TRBJ1-6; D possibly corresponds to TRBD1 (5 bases). The CDR3 is 15 amino acids. The V end lost 2 bases, the J end lost 6 bases, and 11 bases lay between the germline ends. Per germline, CDR1 KGHSH and CDR2 LQKENI. This CDR3 is CASSPDRGSNSPLHF. CDR3 nucleotide sequence: TGTGCCAGCTCACCAGATAGGGGAAGTAATTCACCCCTCCACTTT.